This TCR beta chain was sequenced during a study of blood T cell repertoires in COVID-19. About the research overall: The United States, Italy and Spain provided the acute and convalescent COVID-19 samples. The analysed material was cDNA or gDNA that came from T cells, B-cell-depleted T cells, or PBMCs.

Looked up from germline, CDR1 is SEHNR and CDR2 is FQNEAQ (reference sequence). The V gene end was trimmed by 5 bases and the J gene end by 2 bases; junction bases not matched to a gene: 11. This CDR3 comprises 16 residues. Original processing methods: It was from reference gene primer amplification that nucleated cell counts were estimated. Here immunoSEQ multiplex PCR was the method, and the copy in TCRdb shows in-frame clones only, minus some. The V and J calls and clone size come from that table; D and trimming were worked out from the DNA. The sample has about 50,000 clones; under 95% are singletons.

This TCR came from a human donor in a cohort sampled during active COVID-19. Source material: peripheral blood. The V gene is TRBV7-9, the J gene TRBJ1-2; 7 nucleotides line up with TRBD1. DNA of the CDR3: TGTGCCAGCAGCGACGCTATACCACAGGGGAACTATGGCTACACCTTC. Translating gives CASSDAIPQGNYGYTF.